A selection of T cell receptor beta chains follows, all from one sample in a study of Ad26.COV2.S vaccination and SARS-CoV-2 variants. The repertoire was sequenced with immunoSEQ multiplex PCR; TCRdb's copy has only in-frame clones and lacks some. Of roughly 680,000 clones listed, more than 70% are singletons. Material: peripheral blood, obtained in a trial of Ad26.COV2.S vaccine versus placebo. Every receptor here comes from a person aged 18-65 years who received the Ad26.COV2.S COVID-19 vaccine or a placebo. The CDR3 runs from the conserved cysteine through the conserved F or W.

>TRBV9
CASSTRQHYGYTF
>TRBV7-9
CASISSRATNTGELFF
>TRBV10-1
CASSESITDTQYF
>TRBV6-5
CASRRQETTEAFF
>TRBV19
CASRWQDHGYTF
>TRBV27
CASSPAGGGTGYNQPQHF
>TRBV5-1
CASSLVGRAPYEQYF
>TRBV21-1
CASSKLTGRSGELFF
>TRBV24-1
CATSDATGTGGYTF
>TRBV5-4
CASSLRAPGSPQYF
>TRBV19
CASSIRRGQLNTEAFF
>TRBV10-3
CAISPEENQPQHF
>TRBV3-1/TRBV3-2
CASSPGLNEQYF
>TRBV27
CASRIDSGANVLTF
>TRBV30
CAWSVTPTISNTGELFF
>TRBV2
CASSEAQGAGEKLFF
>TRBV12-3/TRBV12-4
CASSVAGQQYF
>TRBV25-1
CASRVGANTEAFF
>TRBV29-1
CSVKGISYEQYF
>TRBV18
CASSPPRLEMNTEAFF
>TRBV19
CASSIEGQPQHF
>TRBV5-6
CASSLMGGDQPQHF
>TRBV25-1
CASTPRDPPYEQYF
>TRBV6-5
CASTQRQAVGELFF
>TRBV12-3/TRBV12-4
CASSRYTDTQYF
>TRBV6-5
CASSYEGENSPLHF
>TRBV10-3
CAIRSGLAGVGADTQYF
>TRBV7-9
CASSLGGSGANVLTF